One sample yielded the 19 T cell receptor beta chains listed below, sequenced in a study of early T cells in non-severe SARS-CoV-2 infection. Each CDR3 protein is one row after TCRdb ran MiXCR on the 5' RACE reads. This sample has about 35,000 distinct CDR3 sequences, with around 3.9% found just once. Input material: whole blood. The source is an adult who was a healthcare worker with PCR-confirmed SARS-CoV-2 infection or an uninfected control (not recorded which).

This clonotype was detected ten times or more. The chain combines TRBV2 with TRBJ2-1; 7 bases are a match to TRBD1. CDR1 and CDR2 from the germline V gene are SNHLY and FYNNEI. This CDR3 spans 16 amino acids. V shed 3 bases, J shed 6 bases, and the junction held 11 bases outside the gene matches. CDR3 nucleotide sequence: TGTGCCAGCAGTGAGGCTACAGGGGCGCCTCGCAATGAGCAGTTCTTC. This sequence encodes CASSEATGAPRNEQFF.

This clonotype was counted many times. The chain couples TRBV29-1 to TRBJ1-6, with TRBD1 matching over 7 bases. With V trimmed by 5 bases and J by 5 bases, 3 bases remained unmatched. Germline V gives CDR1 SQVTM, CDR2 ANQGSEA. The CDR3 totals 13 residues. The CDR3, as DNA: TGCAGCGTTAAAACAGGGGATAATTCACCCCTCCACTTT. Translating gives CSVKTGDNSPLHF.

This clonotype was seen many times. The chain combines TRBV27 with TRBJ2-1; 10 bases are a match to TRBD2. J was trimmed by 4 bases and V by 0 bases; bases with no gene match: 3. The CDR3 has 16 residues. The germline V gene has CDR1 MNHEY and CDR2 SMNVEV (reference sequence). The CDR3 DNA sequence: TGTGCCAGCAGTTTATCCGGGACTAGCGTATACAATGAGCAGTTCTTC. It specifies CASSLSGTSVYNEQFF.

This clonotype was seen many times. The DNA of the CDR3 is TGTGCCAGCAGTTGGAAGGTGACAGGGGATGGCTACACCTTC. This gives the protein CASSWKVTGDGYTF. J is TRBJ1-2 and V is TRBV12-3 or TRBV12-4; 8 bases fit TRBD1. The CDR3 is 14 amino acids. V trimming: 4 bases; J trimming: 6 bases; junction bases outside the gene matches: 7.

This clonotype appeared many times. The chain carries TRBV6-5 and TRBJ2-3; 9 bases map to TRBD1. With V trimmed by 6 bases and J by 1 base, 2 bases remained unmatched. The CDR3 runs 14 residues. Germline V gene sequence: CDR1 MNHEY, CDR2 SVGAGI. In nucleotides, the CDR3 is TGTGCCAGCAGAAGGACAGGGGGCACAGATACGCAGTATTTT. Residues: CASRRTGGTDTQYF.

This clonotype was detected ten times or more. The V call is TRBV6-1, the J call TRBJ1-5; 8 positions agree with TRBD1. The CDR3 has 15 residues. J lost 2 bases, V lost 6 bases, and 6 bases had no gene match. The germline V gene encodes CDR1 MNHNS and CDR2 SASEGT. CDR3 sequence: CASSLGQEGNQPQHF. CDR3 DNA sequence: TGTGCCAGCAGCTTGGGACAGGAAGGCAATCAGCCCCAGCATTTT.

In its sample, this clonotype was seen many times. The rearrangement joins TRBV18 to TRBJ1-2; D unresolved. Looked up from germline, CDR1 is KGHSH and CDR2 is LQKENI. CDR3 length: 16 amino acids. The germline V and J ends were trimmed by 1 base and 0 bases, with 12 bases remaining between them. CDR3 protein: CASSPLDIKANYGYTF. The DNA for the CDR3 is TGTGCCAGCTCACCACTGGATATCAAAGCTAACTATGGCTACACCTTC.

This clonotype has at least ten counts. The chain joins TRBV7-8 to TRBJ1-3, with 8 bases matching TRBD1. There are 16 residues in the CDR3. Trimming removed 3 bases from V and 1 base from J; junction bases left unmatched: 5. In germline, CDR1 is SGHVS, CDR2 FQNEAQ. This CDR3 is CASSFGQGRSGNTIYF. The DNA of the CDR3 is TGTGCCAGCAGCTTCGGACAGGGCAGATCTGGAAACACCATATATTTT.

This clonotype was observed at least ten times. The chain links TRBV7-3 to TRBJ1-6, with a possible D match to TRBD1 (5 bases). Deletions cut 3 bases from V and 7 bases from J, with 10 bases between. CDR1 and CDR2 (germline): SGHTA, FQGTGA. CDR3 length: 14 amino acids. CDR3 in amino acids: CASSFDGTNSPLHF. The CDR3 coding sequence is TGTGCCAGCAGCTTCGACGGGACGAATTCACCCCTCCACTTT.

This clonotype was recorded many times. The J gene is TRBJ1-2, the V gene TRBV28; D remains unclear. The CDR3 contains 12 residues. The V and J ends lost 7 bases and 6 bases respectively, with 12 bases between them. Germline CDR1 is MDHEN and CDR2 is SYDVKM. The CDR3 loop reads CASTPGTDGYTF. The CDR3 DNA is TGTGCCAGCACCCCCGGCACCGATGGCTACACCTTC.

This clonotype has ten or more counts. The chain combines TRBV10-3 with TRBJ2-2, with TRBD2 identical over 11 bases. This CDR3 has 16 amino acids. Germline V gene sequence: CDR1 ENHRY, CDR2 SYGVKD. V lost 2 bases to trimming and J lost 5 bases; unmatched junction nucleotides: 4. DNA of the CDR3: TGTGCCATCAGTGAGCCTAGCGGGGGGCGGACCGGGGAGCTGTTTTTT. This codes for CAISEPSGGRTGELFF.

This clonotype was seen ten or more times. The rearrangement uses TRBV18 and TRBJ2-7; D gene unclear. CDR1 is KGHSH and CDR2 is LQKENI in the germline V gene. This CDR3 comprises 14 residues. V lost 1 base to trimming and J lost 2 bases, with 9 bases between them. The CDR3 DNA sequence: TGTGCCAGCTCACCACGTGGAGCAGCCTACGAGCAGTACTTC. Translated: CASSPRGAAYEQYF.

This clonotype was counted at least ten times. V usage is TRBV7-3 and J usage is TRBJ2-1; D is possibly TRBD2 (6 bases). V was cut by 6 bases and J by 8 bases, with 17 bases left in between. This CDR3 is built from 14 residues. Germline V gives CDR1 SGHTA, CDR2 FQGTGA. CDR3 region: CASSPGGALYEQFF. DNA for the CDR3: TGTGCCAGCAGTCCCGGGGGAGCTTTGTATGAGCAGTTCTTC.

The rearrangement links TRBV12-5 to TRBJ1-5; D gene ambiguous. The CDR3 spans 11 residues. V was cut by 2 bases and J by 7 bases, with 3 bases left in between. The germline gives CDR1 LGHNT, CDR2 FRNRAP. The CDR3 DNA reads as TGTGCTAGTGGTTTGACCCAGCCCCAGCATTTT. Encoded protein: CASGLTQPQHF.

This clonotype was recorded many times. The chain is built from TRBV12-3 or TRBV12-4 and TRBJ2-4, with D possibly TRBD1 on 8 matching bases. V was pared by 5 bases and J by 1 base, with 24 bases between. The CDR3 runs to 19 residues. The CDR3 nucleotides read TGTGCCAGCAGTCCTAGCGCGGGGGCAGGGGGCACGGCCAAAAACATTCAGTACTTC. It is translated as CASSPSAGAGGTAKNIQYF.

The chain recombines TRBV19 with TRBJ2-6; D gene uncertain. The V end was cut by 3 bases, the J end by 0 bases, with 9 bases between. Germline CDR1 reads LNHDA; CDR2 reads SQIVND (reference sequence). The CDR3 spans 16 residues. The DNA for the CDR3 is TGTGCCAGTAGTATCGGCGGCCTCTCTGGGGCCAACGTCCTGACTTTC. It specifies CASSIGGLSGANVLTF.

Ten or more counts support this clonotype. The J gene is TRBJ1-1, the V gene TRBV7-8; no reliable D call. Trimming cost V 5 bases and J 2 bases, with 3 bases left between them. The CDR3 totals 11 residues. CDR1 is SGHVS, CDR2 FQNEAQ, per germline. CDR3 in DNA: TGTGCCAGCAGCCACAACACTGAAGCTTTCTTT. It specifies CASSHNTEAFF.

This clonotype was recorded many times. The chain couples TRBV5-6 to TRBJ1-5, with 9 bases aligning to TRBD1. V was pared by 1 base and J by 6 bases, with 5 bases of the junction left unmatched. The germline CDR1 and CDR2 sequences are SGHDT and YYEEEE. The length of the CDR3 is 15 residues. CDR3 loop: CASSLLGQGTQPQHF. Written as DNA, the CDR3 is TGTGCCAGCAGCTTGCTGGGACAGGGAACTCAGCCCCAGCATTTT.

Ten or more counts support this clonotype. V gene TRBV7-8 combines with J gene TRBJ2-1, with TRBD2 matching over 10 bases. The CDR3 has 19 amino acids. CDR1 is SGHVS and CDR2 is FQNEAQ in the germline V gene. V lost 3 bases, J lost 0 bases, and 11 bases stayed unmatched. CDR3 region: CASSFPGLAFLHSYNEQFF. The CDR3, as DNA: TGTGCCAGCAGCTTCCCGGGACTAGCGTTTCTCCACTCCTACAATGAGCAGTTCTTC.